This T cell receptor (beta chain) came from a study of blood T cell repertoires in COVID-19. As for the study in general: The United States, Italy and Spain supplied acute and convalescent COVID-19 samples. PBMCs, B-cell-depleted T cells, or T cells provided the cDNA or gDNA that made up the material.

Only in-frame clones appear in the TCRdb table, and some are missing; sequencing was by immunoSEQ multiplex PCR. The sample consists of 250,000 or so clones, about 90% of them appearing once. Participant-reported clinical history was the basis for cohort assignment. The CDR3 loop spans 19 amino acids. Germline loops: CDR1 SEHNR, CDR2 FQNEAQ (reference sequence). Germline trimming cut 4 bases from V and 2 bases from J; bases unmatched to any gene: 13. The TCR was taken from a woman in her thirties or forties who had been exposed to COVID-19. Sequenced sample: PBMCs or T cells enriched from blood (not recorded which). The V gene is TRBV7-9, the J gene TRBJ2-3, with 12 bases aligning to TRBD2. The CDR3 reads CASSSYRLWTSGATDTQYF. CDR3 in DNA: TGTGCCAGCAGCTCCTATCGTTTGTGGACTAGCGGGGCCACAGATACGCAGTATTTT.